The clone carrying this T cell receptor (beta chain) was seen only a few times. The antigen is unknown. The sample originates from a study of T-cell reconstitution after alpha-beta-depleted transplantation in children. TCRbeta library construction was performed incorporating unique molecular identifiers. One entry per CDR3 protein, called by TCRdb with MiXCR from the PCR reads. The table shows about 610,000 distinct CDR3 sequences, with 25% to 30% occurring only once. The CDR3 extends over 12 amino acids. The V gene's germline CDR1 is DFQATT and CDR2 SNEGSKA (reference sequence). Trimming left V 4 bases short and J 2 bases short, with 7 bases between. Study-level points and caveats: From surviving recipient T cells and thymic progenitors came the high day-60 TCRbeta diversity observed in some patients. T cells produced anew were the main source of T-cell counts and diversity one year after transplant.

The chain uses TRBV20-1 and TRBJ2-3; D gene unclear. The input for sequencing was PBMCs, taken before TCRalphabeta/CD19-depleted stem cell transplant. The sequence was obtained from a boy under two years old with Wiskott-Aldrich syndrome, due to receive a stem cell transplant. The CDR3 spells CSAKSSTDTQYF. Here the CDR3 DNA reads TGCAGTGCTAAGTCCTCCACAGATACGCAGTATTTT.